This section outlines one T cell receptor beta chain sequence together with its context. The sample originates from a study of T cell repertoires in cytomegalovirus infection. Study details: Public TCR beta signatures were indicative of both CMV infection and a matching HLA type.

This CDR3 is built from 17 residues. Germline CDR1 SGHAT, CDR2 FQNNGV. V was trimmed by 5 bases and J by 0 bases, leaving 19 bases between them. TCRdb re-derived calls from the reads in MiXCR, one entry per CDR3 protein. In the table there are more than 85,000 distinct CDR3 sequences, approximately 16% of which are singletons. The sequencing input was PBMCs. J is TRBJ2-5 and V is TRBV11-2; TRBD1 might be the D (6 bases). This clonotype was sampled from a human donor in good health (CMV status not recorded). Some clones in this sample may be carry-over from other donors' samples. The DNA of the CDR3 is TGTGCCAGCAGCGAATTAACAGGGCAGATGTACCAAGAGACCCAGTACTTC. It codes for CASSELTGQMYQETQYF.